The rows below give T cell receptor beta chains drawn from one sample of a study of T-cell memory formation after mild COVID-19. Via MiXCR, TCRdb re-called the 5' RACE reads, giving one row per CDR3 protein. The data show hundreds of thousands of distinct CDR3 sequences, approximately 18% seen once. The sequencing sample was made of PBMCs or a T cell subset sorted from them (not recorded which). The receptors were sampled from an adult woman who had mild COVID-19 (a few samples of this study predate the infection). Cell type and time point are not known. CDR3s include the opening cysteine and the closing phenylalanine or tryptophan. The D gene is left open where the match is weak. The size field is filled for only some rows; it gives once, few, many or a size class.

v_gene	d_gene	abundance	j_gene	CDR3nt	CDR3aa
TRBV5-4	.	.	TRBJ2-2	TGTGCCAGCAGCTTGGTCGGGGGCAGCACCGGGGAGCTGTTTTTT	CASSLVGGSTGELFF
TRBV5-4	TRBD2	few	TRBJ2-1	TGTGCCAGCAGCCGGACTAGCGCCTCCTACAATGAGCAGTTCTTC	CASSRTSASYNEQFF
TRBV14	.	few	TRBJ2-1	TGTGCCAGCAGCCAAGGTTCAGGGTTAGGCTACAATGAGCAGTTCTTC	CASSQGSGLGYNEQFF
TRBV24-1	.	.	TRBJ2-1	TGTGCCACCAGTAAAGGCAACAATGAGCAGTTCTTC	CATSKGNNEQFF
TRBV27	.	.	TRBJ2-1	.	CASSTSGYLEQFF
TRBV6-2/TRBV6-3	.	few	TRBJ1-2	TGTGCCAGCAGCCTCGGGAGGATTAATGGCTACACCTTC	CASSLGRINGYTF
TRBV6-5	TRBD2	few	TRBJ2-1	TGTGCCAGCAGTTTCGCACTAGCGGGGGCAAGTGAGCAGTTCTTC	CASSFALAGASEQFF
TRBV12-3/TRBV12-4	.	few	TRBJ1-4	TGTGCCAGCAGTACCGGACAACAGAATGAAAAACTGTTTTTT	CASSTGQQNEKLFF
TRBV15	.	.	TRBJ2-3	TGTGCCACCAGCAGAGCGGACAGCAATCAGAATACGCAGTATTTT	CATSRADSNQNTQYF
TRBV7-9	.	.	TRBJ1-1	TGTGCCAGCAGCCGTATGGGTACGGGCACTGAAGCTTTCTTT	CASSRMGTGTEAFF
TRBV6-2/TRBV6-3	TRBD1	.	TRBJ1-2	TGTGCCAGCAGTTCACATCAGGGGGCCGACTATGGCTACACCTTC	CASSSHQGADYGYTF
TRBV6-1	TRBD2	.	TRBJ2-2	TGTGCCAGCAGTGAATTGGGCGGACTAGGGCGGCTGTTTTTT	CASSELGGLGRLFF
TRBV30	.	.	TRBJ2-3	TGTGCCTGGAGTGAACTAGCTCGAGATACGCAGTATTTT	CAWSELARDTQYF
TRBV12-3/TRBV12-4	TRBD2	.	TRBJ2-3	TGTGCCAGCAGTCCGCGACTAGCGGGAGGGCAGGAGTATTTT	CASSPRLAGGQEYF
TRBV4-3	.	.	TRBJ1-2	TGCGCCAGCAGCCAAGGGAAGACGGGAGGGGACTATGGCTACACCTTC	CASSQGKTGGDYGYTF
TRBV20-1	TRBD2	.	TRBJ2-5	TGCAGTGCTAGAGATCTGAATAGCGGGGGGGCGAGAGTAGAGACCCAGTACTTC	CSARDLNSGGARVETQYF
TRBV20-1	.	few	TRBJ2-3	TGCAGTGCTCCCCTCCCGGGCGGGCCCCTTTCTAGCACAGATACGCAGTATTTT	CSAPLPGGPLSSTDTQYF
TRBV5-6	.	.	TRBJ1-2	TGTGCCAGCAGCTTGGACAGGGCAGCTGGCTACACCTTC	CASSLDRAAGYTF
TRBV5-4	TRBD2	.	TRBJ2-7	TGTGCCAGCAGCATCCTAAGAGGGATAGCGGGGGGTACCTACGAGCAGTACTTC	CASSILRGIAGGTYEQYF
TRBV9	TRBD1	few	TRBJ1-1	TGTGCCAGCAGCGTAGGTCCGTCAGGGGGCTCTGAAGCTTTCTTT	CASSVGPSGGSEAFF
TRBV5-1	TRBD1	.	TRBJ2-5	TGCGCCAGCAGCTCGGGACAGGGGGCCGAGACCCAGTACTTC	CASSSGQGAETQYF
TRBV7-9	.	few	TRBJ2-1	TGTGCCAGCAGCTCCCCTTTAGGAGATGAGCAGTTCTTC	CASSSPLGDEQFF
TRBV9	.	.	TRBJ2-3	TGTGCCAGCAGCGGGGGTCCCTATAATACGCAGTATTTT	CASSGGPYNTQYF
TRBV5-1	.	few	TRBJ2-5	TGCGCCAGCAGCTTGGACAGCCTCCAAGAGACCCAGTACTTC	CASSLDSLQETQYF